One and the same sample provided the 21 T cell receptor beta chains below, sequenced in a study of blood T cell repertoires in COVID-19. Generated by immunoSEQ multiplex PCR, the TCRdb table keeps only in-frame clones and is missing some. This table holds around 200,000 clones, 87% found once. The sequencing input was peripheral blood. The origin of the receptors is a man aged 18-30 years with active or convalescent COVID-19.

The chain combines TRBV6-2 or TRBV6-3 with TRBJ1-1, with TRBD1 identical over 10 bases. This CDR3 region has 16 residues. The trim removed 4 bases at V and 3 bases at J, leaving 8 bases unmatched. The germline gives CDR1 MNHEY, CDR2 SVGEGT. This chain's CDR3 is CASSWTGGGYDTEAFF. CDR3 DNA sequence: TGTGCCAGCAGTTGGACAGGGGGAGGTTATGACACTGAAGCTTTCTTT.

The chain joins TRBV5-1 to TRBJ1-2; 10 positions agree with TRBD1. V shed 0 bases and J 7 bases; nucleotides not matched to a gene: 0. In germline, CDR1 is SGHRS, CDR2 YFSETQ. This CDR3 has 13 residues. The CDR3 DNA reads TGCGCCAGCAGCTTGGGGACAGGGGGTGGCTACACCTTC. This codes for CASSLGTGGGYTF.

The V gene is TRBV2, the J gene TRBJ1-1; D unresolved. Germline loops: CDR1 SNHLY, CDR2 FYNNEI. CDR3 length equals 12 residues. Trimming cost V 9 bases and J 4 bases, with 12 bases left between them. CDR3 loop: CASSDSVTEAFF. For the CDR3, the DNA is TGTGCCAGTTCCGACTCTGTCACTGAAGCTTTCTTT. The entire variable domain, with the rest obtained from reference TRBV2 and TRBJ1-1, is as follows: EPEVTQTPSHQVTQMGQEVILRCVPISNHLYFYWYRQILGQKVEFLVSFYNNEISEKSEIFDDQFSVERPDGSNFTLKIRSTKLEDSAMYFCASSDSVTEAFFGQGTRLTVV.

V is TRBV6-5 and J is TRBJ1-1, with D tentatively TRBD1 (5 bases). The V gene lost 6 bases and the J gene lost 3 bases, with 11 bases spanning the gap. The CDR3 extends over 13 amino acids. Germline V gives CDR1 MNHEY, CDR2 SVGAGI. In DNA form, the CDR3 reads TGTGCCAGCAGGGGCGGGGGATACACTGAAGCTTTCTTT. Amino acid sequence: CASRGGGYTEAFF.

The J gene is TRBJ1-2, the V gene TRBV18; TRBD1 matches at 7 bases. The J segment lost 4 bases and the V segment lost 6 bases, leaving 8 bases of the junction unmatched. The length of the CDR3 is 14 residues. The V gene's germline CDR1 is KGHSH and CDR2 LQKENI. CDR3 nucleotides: TGTGCCAGCTCCCAAGGGGACAGCAGCTATGGCTACACCTTC. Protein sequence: CASSQGDSSYGYTF.

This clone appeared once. CDR3: CASSFQPGQGEEKLFF. Written as DNA, the CDR3 is TGTGCCAGCAGTTTCCAACCGGGACAGGGTGAAGAAAAACTGTTTTTT. V usage is TRBV28 and J usage is TRBJ1-4; 9 nucleotides match TRBD1. V gave up 3 bases and J gave up 8 bases; unmatched junction bases: 10. The CDR3 contains 16 residues. Germline CDR1 MDHEN, CDR2 SYDVKM.

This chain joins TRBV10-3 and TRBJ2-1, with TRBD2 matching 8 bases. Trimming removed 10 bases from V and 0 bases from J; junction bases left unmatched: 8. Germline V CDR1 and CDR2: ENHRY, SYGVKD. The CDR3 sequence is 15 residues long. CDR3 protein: CASTSGQNSYNEQFF. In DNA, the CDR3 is TGTGCCAGTACTAGCGGACAAAACTCCTACAATGAGCAGTTCTTC.

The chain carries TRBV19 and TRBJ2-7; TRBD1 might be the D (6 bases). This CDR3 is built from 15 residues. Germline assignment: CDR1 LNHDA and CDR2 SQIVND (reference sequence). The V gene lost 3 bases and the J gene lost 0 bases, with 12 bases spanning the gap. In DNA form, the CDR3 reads TGTGCCAGTAGTATCGCTGGGGGCAGCTCCTACGAGCAGTACTTC. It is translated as CASSIAGGSSYEQYF.

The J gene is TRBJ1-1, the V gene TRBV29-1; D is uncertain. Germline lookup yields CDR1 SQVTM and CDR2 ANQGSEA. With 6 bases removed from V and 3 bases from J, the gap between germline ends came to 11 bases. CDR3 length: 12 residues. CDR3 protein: CSVSNPDTEAFF. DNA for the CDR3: TGCAGCGTGAGTAACCCGGACACTGAAGCTTTCTTT.

CDR3: CASSFSGTLNTGELFF. The CDR3 region has the DNA TGTGCCAGCAGCTTTAGCGGAACCTTAAACACCGGGGAGCTGTTTTTT. The V call is TRBV4-2, the J call TRBJ2-2; tentative D call: TRBD2 (6 bases). CDR1 is LGHNA and CDR2 is YNFKEQ in the germline V gene. The CDR3 sequence is 16 residues long. V was clipped by 5 bases and J by 2 bases, with 15 bases between them.

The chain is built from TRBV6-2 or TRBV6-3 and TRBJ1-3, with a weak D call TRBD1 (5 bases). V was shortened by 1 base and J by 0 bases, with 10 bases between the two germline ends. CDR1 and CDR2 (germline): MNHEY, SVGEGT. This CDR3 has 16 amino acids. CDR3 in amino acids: CASSYFRASSGNTIYF. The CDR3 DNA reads TGTGCCAGCAGTTACTTCAGGGCAAGCTCTGGAAACACCATATATTTT.

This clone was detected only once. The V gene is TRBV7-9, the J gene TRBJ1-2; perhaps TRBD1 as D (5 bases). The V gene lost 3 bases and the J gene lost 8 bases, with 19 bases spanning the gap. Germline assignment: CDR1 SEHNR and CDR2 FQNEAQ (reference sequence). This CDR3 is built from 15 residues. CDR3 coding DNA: TGTGCCAGCAGCTTTCCAGTCAGGGCGGAGGGAGGCTACACCTTC. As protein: CASSFPVRAEGGYTF.

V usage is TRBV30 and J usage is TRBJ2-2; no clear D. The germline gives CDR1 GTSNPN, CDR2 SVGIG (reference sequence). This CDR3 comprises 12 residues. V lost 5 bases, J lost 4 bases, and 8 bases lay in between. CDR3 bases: TGTGCCTGGTTCGCTAGCACCGGGGAGCTGTTTTTT. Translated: CAWFASTGELFF.

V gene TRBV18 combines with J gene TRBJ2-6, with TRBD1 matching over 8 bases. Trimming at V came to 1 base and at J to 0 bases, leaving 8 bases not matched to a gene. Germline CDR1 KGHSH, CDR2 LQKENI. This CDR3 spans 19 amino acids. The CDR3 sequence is CASSPRGTGTSSGANVLTF. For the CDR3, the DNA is TGTGCCAGCTCACCACGCGGGACAGGTACAAGCTCTGGGGCCAACGTCCTGACTTTC.

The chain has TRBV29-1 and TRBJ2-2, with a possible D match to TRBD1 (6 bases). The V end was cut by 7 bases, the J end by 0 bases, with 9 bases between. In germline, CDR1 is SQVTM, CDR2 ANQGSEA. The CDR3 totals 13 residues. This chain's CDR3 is CSAQGSNTGELFF. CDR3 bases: TGCAGCGCACAGGGTTCGAACACCGGGGAGCTGTTTTTT.

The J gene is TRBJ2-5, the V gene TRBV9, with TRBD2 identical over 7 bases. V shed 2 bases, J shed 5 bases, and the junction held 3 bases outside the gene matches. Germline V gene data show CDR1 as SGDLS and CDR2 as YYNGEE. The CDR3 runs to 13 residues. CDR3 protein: CASSVRAGETQYF. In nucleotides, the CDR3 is TGTGCCAGCAGCGTCAGAGCGGGGGAGACCCAGTACTTC.

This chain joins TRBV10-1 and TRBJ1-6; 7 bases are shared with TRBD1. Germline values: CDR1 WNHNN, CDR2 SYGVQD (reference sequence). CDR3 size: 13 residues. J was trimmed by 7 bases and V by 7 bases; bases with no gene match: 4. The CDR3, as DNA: TGCGCCAGCAATCAGGGGGTCAATTCACCCCTCCACTTT. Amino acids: CASNQGVNSPLHF.

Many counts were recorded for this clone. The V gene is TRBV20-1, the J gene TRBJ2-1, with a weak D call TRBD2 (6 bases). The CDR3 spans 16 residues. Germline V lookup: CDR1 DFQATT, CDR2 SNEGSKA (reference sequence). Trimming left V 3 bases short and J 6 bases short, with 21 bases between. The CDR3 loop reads CSASQTPEGWGNEQFF. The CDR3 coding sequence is TGCAGTGCTAGTCAAACCCCGGAGGGGTGGGGCAATGAGCAGTTCTTC.

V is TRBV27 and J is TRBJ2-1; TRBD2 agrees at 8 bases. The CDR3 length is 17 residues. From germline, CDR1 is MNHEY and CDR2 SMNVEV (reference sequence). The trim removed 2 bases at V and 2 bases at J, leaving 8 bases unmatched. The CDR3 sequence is CASSLNVAGTAYNEQFF. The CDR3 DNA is TGTGCCAGCAGTTTAAATGTAGCGGGGACGGCCTACAATGAGCAGTTCTTC.

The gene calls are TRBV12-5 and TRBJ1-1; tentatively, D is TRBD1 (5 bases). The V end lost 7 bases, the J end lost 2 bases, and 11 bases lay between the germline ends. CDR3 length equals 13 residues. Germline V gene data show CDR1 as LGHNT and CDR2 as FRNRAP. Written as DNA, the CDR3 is TGTGCTAGTGCGGCAGGGATAAACACTGAAGCTTTCTTT. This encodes CASAAGINTEAFF.

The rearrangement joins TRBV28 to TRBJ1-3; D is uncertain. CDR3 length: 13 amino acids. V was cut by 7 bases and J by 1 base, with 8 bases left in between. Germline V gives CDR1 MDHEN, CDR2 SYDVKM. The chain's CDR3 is CASTDWSGNTIYF. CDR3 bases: TGTGCCAGCACTGACTGGTCTGGAAACACCATATATTTT.